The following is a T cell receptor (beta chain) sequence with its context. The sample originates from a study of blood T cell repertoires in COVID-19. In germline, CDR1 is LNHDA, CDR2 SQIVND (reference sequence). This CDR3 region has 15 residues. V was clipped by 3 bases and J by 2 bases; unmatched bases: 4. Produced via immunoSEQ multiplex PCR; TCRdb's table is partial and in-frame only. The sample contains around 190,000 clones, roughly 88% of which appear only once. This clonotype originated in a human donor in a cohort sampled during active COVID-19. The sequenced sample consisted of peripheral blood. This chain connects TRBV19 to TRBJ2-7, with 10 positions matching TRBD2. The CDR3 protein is CASSIQREGPYEQYF. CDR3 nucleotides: TGTGCCAGTAGTATCCAGCGGGAGGGCCCCTACGAGCAGTACTTC. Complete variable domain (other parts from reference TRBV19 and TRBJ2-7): DGGITQSPKYLFRKEGQNVTLSCEQNLNHDAMYWYRQDPGQGLRLIYYSQIVNDFQKGDIAEGYSVSREKKESFPLTVTSAQKNPTAFYLCASSIQREGPYEQYFGPGTRLTVT.